These 32 T cell receptor beta chains share one sample of origin, sequenced in a study of a mutant IDH1 vaccine in newly diagnosed glioma (dated by TCRdb to the early 2020s). The library was made by the immunoSEQ multiplex PCR assay. Entries here come from immuneACCESS through TCRdb and include only in-frame sequences with V and J called. Some clones fail to appear in such tables; in the studies checked, an unresolved V gene covers under half of the shortfall, and the cause of the remainder is unknown. The table for this sample lists 12,000 to 15,000 clones; roughly nine tenths of them were counted only once. Around 9% of the sample is taken by the ten largest. Sample time point, as interpreted from the label and publication: baseline, week 1 (first vaccination visit). Explained via the paper, the treatment or condition label denotes: pre-vaccination baseline after standard-of-care therapy. The sample here was PBMCs, taken from a glioma patient treated with radiotherapy, temozolomide or both. Receptors originate from a woman aged 35 to 49 with glioma. Some clones in this sample may be carry-over from other donors' samples.

V gene TRBV6-1 combines with J gene TRBJ1-4; a weak D match, TRBD1 (5 bases). Trimming took off 3 bases at V and 11 bases at J, with 16 bases between the two ends. The CDR3 length is 14 residues. Germline values: CDR1 MNHNS, CDR2 SASEGT. The CDR3 loop reads CASSERGQEEKLFF. The CDR3 coding sequence is TGTGCCAGCAGTGAGAGGGGCCAGGAGGAGAAACTGTTTTTT.

The chain couples TRBV2 to TRBJ2-1; D unresolved. Germline V gene lookup returns CDR1 SNHLY and CDR2 FYNNEI. CDR3 size: 13 residues. Trimming shortened V by 2 bases and J by 4 bases, and 6 bases separated the two germline ends. The CDR3 is CASSESRYNEQFF. The DNA of the CDR3 is TGTGCCAGCAGTGAAAGCCGATACAATGAGCAGTTCTTC.

The chain uses TRBV10-2 and TRBJ2-2; D gene uncertain. This CDR3 contains 11 residues. The germline gives CDR1 WSHSY, CDR2 SAAADI. CDR3 residues: CATTSPGELFF. In DNA form, the CDR3 reads TGCGCGACCACCTCCCCTGGGGAGCTGTTTTTT.

The rearrangement links TRBV5-1 to TRBJ1-1; D is uncertain. Trimming removed 0 bases at V and 1 base at J, with 13 bases between. The CDR3 spans 16 residues. From germline, CDR1 is SGHRS and CDR2 YFSETQ. The CDR3 region is CASSLELGSSNTEAFF. The CDR3 region has the DNA TGCGCCAGCAGCTTGGAGCTGGGGTCATCGAACACTGAAGCTTTCTTT.

J is TRBJ1-2 and V is TRBV27, with a weak D call TRBD1 (6 bases). Germline lookup yields CDR1 MNHEY and CDR2 SMNVEV (reference sequence). Trimming stripped 7 bases from V and 8 bases from J, with 14 bases between. There are 12 residues in the CDR3. CDR3 loop: CASTPDRRGYTF. The DNA of the CDR3 is TGTGCCAGCACCCCTGACAGGAGGGGCTACACCTTC.

The rearrangement links TRBV13 to TRBJ2-1, with D uncertain. This CDR3 is built from 12 residues. The germline V and J ends were trimmed by 4 bases and 6 bases, with 7 bases remaining between them. The germline V gene encodes CDR1 PRHDT and CDR2 FYEKMQ (reference sequence). The CDR3 coding sequence is TGTGCCAGCAGCTCTCAGCGCAATGAGCAGTTCTTC. Encoded protein: CASSSQRNEQFF.

The chain combines TRBV5-8 with TRBJ2-5; D tentatively fits TRBD1 or TRBD2 (7 bases each). The CDR3 is 15 residues long. Germline loops: CDR1 SGHTS, CDR2 YDEGEE. Trimming cost V 4 bases and J 5 bases, with 18 bases left between them. CDR3 in amino acids: CASSQKGGGRETQYF. DNA for the CDR3: TGTGCCAGCAGCCAGAAGGGAGGGGGCCGGGAGACCCAGTACTTC.

CDR3 sequence: CASSQVGQRFGYTF. For the CDR3, the DNA is TGTGCCAGCAGCCAAGTGGGACAGAGGTTTGGCTACACCTTC. The chain has TRBV14 and TRBJ1-2, with 7 bases aligning to TRBD1. Germline V lookup: CDR1 SGHDN, CDR2 FVKESK. Trimming took 1 base from V and 7 from J; bases not matched to a gene: 6. The CDR3 runs 14 residues.

The CDR3 nucleotides read TGTGCCAGCAGCTTAGCCGGGACTAGCAGGTACGAGCAGTACTTC. Translating it yields CASSLAGTSRYEQYF. This sequence joins TRBV7-9 and TRBJ2-7; TRBD2 agrees at 9 bases. Germline trimming cut 0 bases from V and 4 bases from J; bases unmatched to any gene: 4. CDR3 length: 15 residues. The germline V gene encodes CDR1 SEHNR and CDR2 FQNEAQ (reference sequence).

The chain employs TRBV9 and TRBJ2-1, with 14 bases fitting TRBD2. V gave up 4 bases and J gave up 6 bases; unmatched junction bases: 6. Germline CDR1 SGDLS, CDR2 YYNGEE. This CDR3 comprises 16 residues. The CDR3 DNA reads TGTGCCAGCAGCCCTGGGACTAGCGGGAGTAGCAATGAGCAGTTCTTC. It yields the protein CASSPGTSGSSNEQFF.

This chain links TRBV6-1 with TRBJ1-2; 9 nucleotides line up with TRBD1. The CDR3 covers 13 residues. Germline loops: CDR1 MNHNS, CDR2 SASEGT. V lost 8 bases to trimming and J lost 4 bases; unmatched junction nucleotides: 5. The CDR3 nucleotides read TGTGCCAGCGACTGGGACAGGGTCTATGGCTACACCTTC. This codes for CASDWDRVYGYTF.

The chain couples TRBV7-9 to TRBJ1-2; D is perhaps TRBD1 (5 bases). CDR3 length: 13 amino acids. CDR1 is SEHNR and CDR2 is FQNEAQ in the germline V gene (reference sequence). The V and J ends lost 5 bases and 4 bases respectively, with 11 bases between them. CDR3 in DNA: TGTGCCAGCAGCGGGGAGGGGACCTATGGCTACACCTTC. Translating gives CASSGEGTYGYTF.

In its sample, this clone was seen a few times. The chain couples TRBV15 to TRBJ1-2; D gene uncertain. CDR1 is LNHNV and CDR2 is YYDKDF in the germline V gene (reference sequence). V dropped 0 bases and J dropped 4 bases, with 15 bases sitting between them. The CDR3 is made up of 16 amino acids. The CDR3 coding sequence is TGTGCCACCAGCAGAGATAAGGACGATCCCCGCTATGGCTACACCTTC. It encodes CATSRDKDDPRYGYTF. Based on the CDR3 plus reference TRBV15 and TRBJ1-2, the full variable domain is DAMVIQNPRYQVTQFGKPVTLSCSQTLNHNVMYWYQQKSSQAPKLLFHYYDKDFNNEADTPDNFQSRRPNTSFCFLDIRSPGLGDTAMYLCATSRDKDDPRYGYTFGSGTRLTVV.

The chain has TRBV5-1 and TRBJ1-5, with 7 bases identical to TRBD1. The CDR3 length is 14 residues. From germline, CDR1 is SGHRS and CDR2 YFSETQ. V gave up 0 bases and J gave up 7 bases; unmatched junction bases: 4. CDR3 DNA sequence: TGCGCCAGCAGCTTGGGAGGGGGCGAGCAGCCCCAGCATTTT. Amino acid sequence: CASSLGGGEQPQHF.

The gene calls are TRBV19 and TRBJ2-3; TRBD2 agrees at 10 bases. With 2 bases clipped from V and 6 bases from J, the junction kept 14 bases outside the gene matches. The CDR3 sequence is 18 residues long. The germline CDR1 and CDR2 sequences are LNHDA and SQIVND (reference sequence). This CDR3 reads CASSITESGRALGDTQYF. CDR3 sequence (DNA): TGTGCCAGTAGTATAACAGAGAGCGGGAGGGCCCTCGGGGATACGCAGTATTTT.

The chain employs TRBV2 and TRBJ2-1; the D gene is possibly TRBD1 (8 bases). V lost 6 bases and J 7 bases, leaving 16 bases between the germline ends. This CDR3 has 14 residues. CDR1 is SNHLY, CDR2 FYNNEI, per germline. CDR3 nucleotides: TGTGCCAGCAGGTTTACAGGGGGGGGAAATGAGCAGTTCTTC. Translation gives CASRFTGGGNEQFF. The full variable domain, completed using reference TRBV2 and TRBJ2-1, is EPEVTQTPSHQVTQMGQEVILRCVPISNHLYFYWYRQILGQKVEFLVSFYNNEISEKSEIFDDQFSVERPDGSNFTLKIRSTKLEDSAMYFCASRFTGGGNEQFFGPGTRLTVL.

The chain has TRBV6-6 and TRBJ2-7; the D gene is possibly TRBD1 (6 bases). This CDR3 comprises 15 residues. Germline V gene lookup returns CDR1 MNHNY and CDR2 SVGAGI (reference sequence). The V gene lost 6 bases and the J gene lost 1 base, with 16 bases spanning the gap. CDR3 coding DNA: TGTGCCAGCAGAGGGACGGACAGTCCTTCCTACGAGCAGTACTTC. Residues: CASRGTDSPSYEQYF.

CDR3 DNA sequence: TGTGCCAGCAGCTCGGGACATGCCACTAACTATGGCTACACCTTC. It codes for CASSSGHATNYGYTF. The chain carries TRBV5-5 and TRBJ1-2, with D possibly being TRBD1 (6 bases). V shed 3 bases and J shed 0 bases, with 12 bases lying between them. Germline loops: CDR1 SGHKS, CDR2 YYEKEE (reference sequence). The CDR3 spans 15 residues.

The genes are TRBV12-5 and TRBJ2-3; 10 bases are shared with TRBD2. Germline V gives CDR1 LGHNT, CDR2 FRNRAP. V lost 0 bases to trimming and J lost 8 bases; unmatched junction nucleotides: 8. The CDR3 loop spans 16 amino acids. Here the CDR3 reads CASGLVRLAGVVTQYF. The CDR3 DNA sequence: TGTGCTAGTGGTTTGGTCCGTCTAGCGGGGGTGGTTACGCAGTATTTT.

The V gene is TRBV5-6, the J gene TRBJ1-4, with 7 bases that match TRBD1. The germline gives CDR1 SGHDT, CDR2 YYEEEE. V lost 3 bases and J lost 4; bases outside the gene matches: 12. The CDR3 loop spans 17 amino acids. CDR3 loop: CASSYPPGTAINEKLFF. Here the CDR3 DNA reads TGTGCCAGCAGCTATCCACCCGGGACAGCGATTAATGAAAAACTGTTTTTT. Combining the CDR3 with reference TRBV5-6 and TRBJ1-4 gives the whole variable domain DAGVTQSPTHLIKTRGQQVTLRCSPKSGHDTVSWYQQALGQGPQFIFQYYEEEERQRGNFPDRFSGHQFPNYSSELNVNALLLGDSALYLCASSYPPGTAINEKLFFGSGTQLSVL.

The chain recombines TRBV5-6 with TRBJ2-7; 10 bases match TRBD1. This CDR3 has 15 amino acids. V dropped 5 bases and J dropped 4; count of bases not matched to a gene: 9. The germline CDR1 and CDR2 sequences are SGHDT and YYEEEE. CDR3 in DNA: TGTGCCAGCAGGTCGGGACAGGGGATTGGTTACGAGCAGTACTTC. Residues: CASRSGQGIGYEQYF.

This chain connects TRBV10-3 to TRBJ1-2; D gene uncertain. V was shortened by 1 base and J by 7 bases, with 10 bases between the two germline ends. Per germline, CDR1 ENHRY and CDR2 SYGVKD. CDR3 length equals 13 residues. The CDR3 region is CAISEFTDGGYTF. The CDR3 DNA sequence: TGTGCCATCAGTGAGTTTACGGATGGTGGCTACACCTTC.

This clone was recorded only once. This chain links TRBV21-1 with TRBJ2-4. TRBV21-1 is a pseudogene segment. The CDR3 length is 10 residues. CDR3 in DNA: TGTTCCCTATCAGACCCAATTCAGTACTTC. It yields the protein CSLSDPIQYF.

The gene calls are TRBV4-1 and TRBJ1-5; D remains ambiguous. The CDR3 is 15 residues long. Per germline, CDR1 MGHRA and CDR2 YSYEKL. Trimming pared 0 bases from V and 2 bases from J, leaving 8 bases between. CDR3 protein: CASSQDRLGNQPQHF. CDR3 coding DNA: TGCGCCAGCAGCCAAGATAGGCTTGGCAATCAGCCCCAGCATTTT.

The chain combines TRBV5-4 with TRBJ2-3; D is perhaps TRBD2 (6 bases). Between the trimmed V and J ends, which lost 1 base and 5 bases, there was a span of 11 bases. This CDR3 is 14 amino acids long. Germline lookup yields CDR1 SGHNT and CDR2 YYREEE (reference sequence). CDR3 sequence reads: CASSLLLAGDTQYF. In nucleotides, the CDR3 is TGTGCCAGCAGCTTGTTACTAGCAGGAGATACGCAGTATTTT.

The rearrangement uses TRBV27 and TRBJ1-2, with a weak D call TRBD1 (5 bases). The ends were cut back, 6 bases at V and 8 bases at J, with 19 bases in the middle. The CDR3 length is 14 residues. CDR1 is MNHEY and CDR2 is SMNVEV in the germline V gene (reference sequence). This CDR3 reads CASRSTPGVNGYTF. The CDR3 DNA follows: TGTGCCAGCAGGTCCACCCCGGGGGTGAACGGCTACACCTTC.

This clone was seen only a few times. V is TRBV7-9 and J is TRBJ2-1; D unclear. In germline, CDR1 is SEHNR, CDR2 FQNEAQ (reference sequence). The CDR3 runs 14 residues. Trimming took 1 base from V and 2 from J, leaving 6 bases between them. The CDR3 here is CASSLGPAYNEQFF. CDR3 DNA sequence: TGTGCCAGCAGCTTAGGACCGGCCTACAATGAGCAGTTCTTC.

This clone was counted a few times. The chain employs TRBV5-1 and TRBJ1-1; 7 bases align to TRBD1. This CDR3 is built from 15 residues. Germline CDR1 is SGHRS and CDR2 is YFSETQ. The trim removed 7 bases at V and 0 bases at J, leaving 9 bases unmatched. CDR3 DNA: TGCGCCAGCCGTGCTCCGACAGGGATGAACACTGAAGCTTTCTTT. It is translated as CASRAPTGMNTEAFF.

The gene calls are TRBV6-4 and TRBJ2-1, with 7 nucleotides matching TRBD1. V dropped 6 bases and J dropped 4; count of bases not matched to a gene: 9. The V gene's germline CDR1 is MRHNA and CDR2 SNTAGT. The CDR3 is made up of 15 amino acids. CDR3 DNA: TGTGCCAGCAGCCCAGGGGGAACCGAATACAATGAGCAGTTCTTC. This gives the protein CASSPGGTEYNEQFF.

In its sample, this clone is large. The chain couples TRBV19 to TRBJ2-7; 12 bases line up with TRBD1. The CDR3 length is 16 residues. The V gene's germline CDR1 is LNHDA and CDR2 SQIVND (reference sequence). The trim removed 6 bases at V and 1 base at J, leaving 7 bases unmatched. The CDR3 nucleotides read TGTGCCAGTAGACCCCGGGGACAGGGGGCTTCCTACGAGCAGTACTTC. It is translated as CASRPRGQGASYEQYF. Variable domain in full (rest from reference TRBV19 and TRBJ2-7): DGGITQSPKYLFRKEGQNVTLSCEQNLNHDAMYWYRQDPGQGLRLIYYSQIVNDFQKGDIAEGYSVSREKKESFPLTVTSAQKNPTAFYLCASRPRGQGASYEQYFGPGTRLTVT.

The rearrangement uses TRBV2 and TRBJ1-3; D remains ambiguous. This CDR3 has 14 residues. The V gene lost 3 bases and the J gene lost 2 bases, with 8 bases spanning the gap. Germline assignment: CDR1 SNHLY and CDR2 FYNNEI. The DNA for the CDR3 is TGTGCCAGCAGTGAGGGGAGGGCTGGAAACACCATATATTTT. Protein sequence: CASSEGRAGNTIYF.

The chain has TRBV13 and TRBJ2-5; D uncertain. The CDR3 contains 11 residues. Germline assignment: CDR1 PRHDT and CDR2 FYEKMQ (reference sequence). Trimming pared 2 bases from V and 3 bases from J, leaving 1 base between. This CDR3 reads CASSLKETQYF. CDR3 DNA sequence: TGTGCCAGCAGCTTAAAAGAGACCCAGTACTTC.